Following are 29 T cell receptor beta chains from one sample sequenced in a study of T-cell memory formation after mild COVID-19. Via MiXCR, TCRdb re-called the 5' RACE reads, giving one row per CDR3 protein. The table has roughly 150,000 distinct CDR3 sequences, roughly 13% seen once. The sequencing input was PBMCs or a T cell subset sorted from them (not recorded which). The receptors shown here come from a man between 18 and 35 years old who had mild COVID-19 (a few samples of this study predate the infection). Cell type and time point are not known.

This clonotype was seen more than once but under ten times. V usage is TRBV4-1 and J usage is TRBJ2-4; 8 nucleotides align to TRBD1. The germline CDR1 and CDR2 sequences are MGHRA and YSYEKL. J was trimmed by 2 bases and V by 3 bases; bases with no gene match: 3. This CDR3 has 15 residues. CDR3 loop: CASSHGQGPKNIQYF. Here the CDR3 DNA reads TGCGCCAGCAGCCACGGACAGGGTCCCAAAAACATTCAGTACTTC.

This clonotype was picked up a small number of times. The V gene is TRBV27, the J gene TRBJ2-5; D is perhaps TRBD2 (5 bases). The ends were cut back, 4 bases at V and 5 bases at J, with 11 bases in the middle. Germline lookup yields CDR1 MNHEY and CDR2 SMNVEV (reference sequence). The CDR3 consists of 13 residues. The CDR3 region has the DNA TGTGCCAGCAGTTACGGACTGTGGGAGACCCAGTACTTC. Amino acid sequence: CASSYGLWETQYF.

A few counts support this clonotype. The chain uses TRBV4-1 and TRBJ1-3, with 7 positions matching TRBD1. Germline values: CDR1 MGHRA, CDR2 YSYEKL. V was pared by 2 bases and J by 1 base, with 5 bases of the junction left unmatched. The CDR3 runs 16 residues. The CDR3 DNA reads TGCGCCAGCAGCCAAAGGACAGGCTTATCTGGAAACACCATATATTTT. Its protein product is CASSQRTGLSGNTIYF.

This clonotype was found a few times. V usage is TRBV7-2 and J usage is TRBJ1-1, with 7 positions matching TRBD1. Germline loops: CDR1 SGHTA, CDR2 FQGNSA. The CDR3 is 13 amino acids. Trimming cost V 4 bases and J 9 bases; bases outside gene matches: 8. In DNA form, the CDR3 reads TGTGCCAGCAGCTCTTACCAGGGGGTTAAAGCTTTCTTT. It translates to CASSSYQGVKAFF.

This clonotype was counted many times. The gene calls are TRBV4-3 and TRBJ1-5; D is undetermined. V lost 1 base and J lost 3, with 4 bases in between. The germline CDR1 and CDR2 sequences are LGHNA and YSLEER. The CDR3 is 13 residues long. The CDR3 region has the DNA TGCGCCAGCAGCCAAGTCGTCAATCAGCCCCAGCATTTT. Its translation is CASSQVVNQPQHF.

In DNA form, the CDR3 reads TGTGCCAGCAGTATCAGCGGGACCCAGTACTTC. Amino acids: CASSISGTQYF. The chain joins TRBV12-3 or TRBV12-4 to TRBJ2-5; a possible D gene is TRBD2 (5 bases). The length of the CDR3 is 11 residues. Deletions cut 5 bases from V and 7 bases from J, with 8 bases between.

This clonotype turned up a few times. The V call is TRBV4-3, the J call TRBJ2-7; D is perhaps TRBD1 or TRBD2 (6 bases each). Germline V gene sequence: CDR1 LGHNA, CDR2 YSLEER. Trimming pared 4 bases from V and 2 bases from J, leaving 15 bases between. The CDR3 is made up of 15 amino acids. The DNA of the CDR3 is TGCGCCAGCAGCCTAGATAGGGGGGCGCCCTACGAGCAGTACTTC. Protein product: CASSLDRGAPYEQYF.

This clonotype came up a few times. The chain is built from TRBV20-1 and TRBJ1-1; 7 nucleotides agree with TRBD1. This CDR3 has 14 residues. Trimming at V came to 5 bases and at J to 5 bases, leaving 11 bases not matched to a gene. Germline V lookup: CDR1 DFQATT, CDR2 SNEGSKA (reference sequence). In nucleotides, the CDR3 is TGCAGTGCTCTCTACCGACAGGGCGGGACTGAAGCTTTCTTT. Its protein product is CSALYRQGGTEAFF.

The chain links TRBV28 to TRBJ2-2, with TRBD2 matching over 7 bases. Looked up from germline, CDR1 is MDHEN and CDR2 is SYDVKM. V gave up 5 bases and J gave up 2 bases; unmatched junction bases: 5. The CDR3 sequence is 15 residues long. The CDR3 loop is CASSPGRVNTGELFF. The CDR3 DNA reads TGTGCCAGCAGTCCGGGGAGGGTTAACACCGGGGAGCTGTTTTTT.

This clonotype appeared a few times. The chain employs TRBV7-9 and TRBJ2-1; no clear D. CDR1 and CDR2 (germline): SEHNR, FQNEAQ (reference sequence). This CDR3 has 17 residues. V was shortened by 4 bases and J by 8 bases, with 24 bases between the two germline ends. The DNA of the CDR3 is TGTGCCAGCAGCTCCCCCCCCTTAGGGATCCAAGAAGATGAGCAGTTCTTC. Encoded protein: CASSSPPLGIQEDEQFF.

The chain carries TRBV7-2 and TRBJ2-7, with D hard to call. The CDR3 totals 15 residues. Trimming stripped 0 bases from V and 3 bases from J, with 12 bases between. CDR1 and CDR2 from the germline V gene are SGHTA and FQGNSA. In DNA form, the CDR3 reads TGTGCCAGCAGCTTAGCGGATTTTTACCTCTACGAGCAGTACTTC. Translated: CASSLADFYLYEQYF.

This clonotype has just a few counts. The CDR3 protein is CASRADARNYGYTF. The CDR3 DNA sequence: TGTGCCAGCAGAGCGGACGCCAGAAACTATGGCTACACCTTC. The gene calls are TRBV6-5 and TRBJ1-2; no clear D. The V end lost 6 bases, the J end lost 2 bases, and 13 bases lay between the germline ends. CDR1 is MNHEY, CDR2 SVGAGI, per germline. This CDR3 comprises 14 residues.

This clonotype was recorded a few times. V is TRBV3-1 and J is TRBJ2-7; D is possibly TRBD2 (6 bases). The CDR3 extends over 15 amino acids. Germline CDR1 reads LGHDT; CDR2 reads YNNKEL (reference sequence). V was cut by 1 base and J by 1 base, with 11 bases left in between. Here the CDR3 reads CASSQGLAASYEQYF. CDR3 in DNA: TGTGCCAGCAGCCAAGGGTTAGCGGCTTCCTACGAGCAGTACTTC.

The gene calls are TRBV5-1 and TRBJ1-1; 10 bases are shared with TRBD1. With V trimmed by 4 bases and J by 12 bases, 9 bases remained unmatched. Germline CDR1 SGHRS, CDR2 YFSETQ. The CDR3 sequence is 13 residues long. The CDR3 bases are TGCGCCAGCAGCATGACCGGACAGGGGGTGTCTTTCTTT. Its translation: CASSMTGQGVSFF.

This clonotype has just a few counts. The chain joins TRBV4-2 to TRBJ2-2, with 12 bases identical to TRBD2. Germline V gene data show CDR1 as LGHNA and CDR2 as YNFKEQ. The CDR3 is 19 residues long. V dropped 0 bases and J dropped 4; count of bases not matched to a gene: 9. In DNA form, the CDR3 reads TGTGCCAGCAGCCAAGATCGCCCTAGCGGGGGGGCGGGCACCGGGGAGCTGTTTTTT. This gives the protein CASSQDRPSGGAGTGELFF.

This clonotype was detected a few times. The gene calls are TRBV6-2 or TRBV6-3 and TRBJ2-5; D possibly corresponds to TRBD2 (6 bases). Germline V gene sequence: CDR1 MNHEY, CDR2 SVGEGT. The CDR3 loop spans 13 amino acids. V shed 7 bases and J shed 4 bases, with 13 bases lying between them. The CDR3 here is CASTPGRRETQYF. The CDR3 DNA reads TGTGCCAGCACCCCTGGGAGGCGAGAGACCCAGTACTTC.

This clonotype was seen a handful of times. V usage is TRBV9 and J usage is TRBJ2-3; D remains ambiguous. V was pared by 0 bases and J by 8 bases, with 16 bases between. CDR1 is SGDLS, CDR2 YYNGEE, per germline. This CDR3 has 15 amino acids. Here the CDR3 reads CASSVALGQMVTQYF. The CDR3 nucleotides read TGTGCCAGCAGCGTAGCCCTAGGGCAGATGGTTACGCAGTATTTT. Full variable domain (remainder filled in from reference TRBV9 and TRBJ2-3): DSGVTQTPKHLITATGQRVTLRCSPRSGDLSVYWYQQSLDQGLQFLIQYYNGEERAKGNILERFSAQQFPDLHSELNLSSLELGDSALYFCASSVALGQMVTQYFGPGTRLTVL.

This clonotype showed up just a few times. The chain has TRBV20-1 and TRBJ1-1; D unresolved. This CDR3 is 11 amino acids long. V lost 1 base to trimming and J lost 14 bases, with 14 bases between them. Germline V gives CDR1 DFQATT, CDR2 SNEGSKA (reference sequence). In DNA, the CDR3 is TGCAGTGCTAGAGCCCCAGCGGAACTCTTCTTT. Amino acid sequence: CSARAPAELFF.

Remarks on this clonotype: Lacking the conserved final phenylalanine or tryptophan, this CDR3 likely reflects a read error. The DNA is omitted, as the CDR3 cannot be located on it reliably, and the CDR3 follows TCRdb's listing. The chain recombines TRBV21-1 with TRBJ1-4; TRBD1, as called in the table, went unchecked against the DNA. TRBV21-1 is given as a pseudogene. Including both end residues, the CDR3 is 11 amino acids long. The CDR3 is CASSKSAFNRV.

This clonotype was picked up a small number of times. The chain joins TRBV5-4 to TRBJ2-5; D might be TRBD1 or TRBD2, each matching 5 bases. CDR3 length: 15 amino acids. CDR1 is SGHNT, CDR2 YYREEE, per germline (reference sequence). Deletions cut 4 bases from V and 2 bases from J, with 15 bases between. CDR3 sequence reads: CASSGSTRGQETQYF. The CDR3 DNA reads TGTGCCAGCAGCGGGAGTACTAGGGGACAAGAGACCCAGTACTTC.

The rearrangement links TRBV15 to TRBJ2-1; 7 nucleotides agree with TRBD2. This CDR3 has 15 amino acids. Germline CDR1 reads LNHNV; CDR2 reads YYDKDF (reference sequence). Trimming removed 3 bases from V and 6 bases from J; junction bases left unmatched: 8. In nucleotides, the CDR3 is TGTGCCACCAGCAGTGGACTAGTAGGGCCCAATGAGCAGTTCTTC. Translated, it gives CATSSGLVGPNEQFF.

The table lists this clonotype with a few counts. The V gene is TRBV5-1, the J gene TRBJ1-5; possibly TRBD1 for D (5 bases). Trimming shortened V by 4 bases and J by 1 base, and 15 bases separated the two germline ends. This CDR3 comprises 16 residues. Germline V gene sequence: CDR1 SGHRS, CDR2 YFSETQ. CDR3 sequence: CASSPGAGGSNQPQHF. The DNA for the CDR3 is TGCGCCAGCAGCCCCGGGGCAGGTGGAAGCAATCAGCCCCAGCATTTT.

In this sample, this clonotype turned up a few times. The rearrangement joins TRBV4-3 to TRBJ2-5; no reliable D call. The germline V gene encodes CDR1 LGHNA and CDR2 YSLEER. V was cut by 1 base and J by 7 bases, with 7 bases left in between. The CDR3 is 12 amino acids. In nucleotides, the CDR3 is TGCGCCAGCAGCCAAGGCGTCGGGACCCAGTACTTC. Amino acid sequence: CASSQGVGTQYF.

This clonotype was detected only a few times. The rearrangement links TRBV2 to TRBJ2-7; D unclear. The CDR3 sequence is 12 residues long. Deletions cut 6 bases from V and 3 bases from J, with 9 bases between. Germline V CDR1 and CDR2: SNHLY, FYNNEI. This CDR3 is CASSPIGYEQYV. CDR3 nucleotides: TGTGCCAGCAGCCCTATTGGCTACGAGCAGTACGTC.

This clonotype was found a few times. The chain carries TRBV12-3 or TRBV12-4 and TRBJ1-5; TRBD1 aligns across 9 bases. V was pared by 6 bases and J by 7 bases, with 7 bases of the junction left unmatched. This CDR3 region has 14 residues. The CDR3 region is CASSRGQGEQPQHF. The CDR3 DNA reads as TGTGCCAGCAGCAGGGGACAGGGAGAACAGCCCCAGCATTTT.

This clonotype was counted between two and nine times. The V call is TRBV7-2, the J call TRBJ1-6, with a weak D call TRBD1 (5 bases). The V end lost 5 bases, the J end lost 9 bases, and 20 bases lay between the germline ends. CDR1 SGHTA and CDR2 FQGNSA come from the germline V gene. The CDR3 is made up of 16 amino acids. The CDR3, as DNA: TGTGCCAGCAGCATTAACGACAGACCATGGGGTTCACCCCTCCACTTT. Translated, it gives CASSINDRPWGSPLHF.

The sample holds a few counts of this clonotype. This chain uses TRBV6-6 with TRBJ1-1; D possibly corresponds to TRBD1 (5 bases). CDR1 MNHNY and CDR2 SVGAGI come from the germline V gene (reference sequence). Between the trimmed V and J ends, which lost 0 bases and 5 bases, there was a span of 13 bases. The CDR3 is 15 amino acids. CDR3 loop: CASSYSGGTGTEAFF. CDR3 DNA sequence: TGTGCCAGCAGTTACTCGGGGGGGACCGGGACTGAAGCTTTCTTT.

This clonotype was detected a few times. V is TRBV12-3 or TRBV12-4 and J is TRBJ2-5, with D perhaps matching TRBD1 (5 bases). The CDR3 runs to 15 residues. V was clipped by 4 bases and J by 1 base, with 13 bases between them. CDR3 sequence: CASSWGYDVQETQYF. CDR3 nucleotides: TGTGCCAGCAGTTGGGGCTATGACGTCCAAGAGACCCAGTACTTC.

The genes are TRBV5-5 and TRBJ1-2; tentative D call: TRBD1 (5 bases). CDR1 SGHKS and CDR2 YYEKEE come from the germline V gene (reference sequence). V was clipped by 0 bases and J by 6 bases, with 9 bases between them. The CDR3 extends over 13 amino acids. The CDR3 region is CASSLVGGDGYTF. The CDR3 DNA reads as TGTGCCAGCAGCTTGGTGGGAGGGGATGGCTACACCTTC.